This TCR beta chain was documented in a study of T cells after yellow fever vaccination. Study-level points and caveats: Peaking faster, on day 5 versus 15, the secondary response was nonetheless weaker.

MiXCR, run by TCRdb on the 5' RACE reads, gives a single entry per CDR3 protein. Of roughly 400,000 distinct CDR3 sequences listed, under 20% are singletons. CDR3 length equals 15 residues. Trimming shortened V by 2 bases and J by 4 bases, and 15 bases separated the two germline ends. CDR1 and CDR2 from the germline V gene are MGHRA and YSYEKL. About this clonotype: What it recognizes is unknown.

The receptor was isolated from a man aged 18-30 years who received the YFV17D yellow fever vaccine. The sequencing used PBMCs, collected before the yellow fever booster vaccination. The chain employs TRBV4-1 and TRBJ2-7; unclear D gene. Here the CDR3 reads CASSQHNSYEYEQYV. As DNA, the CDR3 is TGCGCCAGCAGCCAACACAACTCCTACGAGTACGAGCAGTACGTC.